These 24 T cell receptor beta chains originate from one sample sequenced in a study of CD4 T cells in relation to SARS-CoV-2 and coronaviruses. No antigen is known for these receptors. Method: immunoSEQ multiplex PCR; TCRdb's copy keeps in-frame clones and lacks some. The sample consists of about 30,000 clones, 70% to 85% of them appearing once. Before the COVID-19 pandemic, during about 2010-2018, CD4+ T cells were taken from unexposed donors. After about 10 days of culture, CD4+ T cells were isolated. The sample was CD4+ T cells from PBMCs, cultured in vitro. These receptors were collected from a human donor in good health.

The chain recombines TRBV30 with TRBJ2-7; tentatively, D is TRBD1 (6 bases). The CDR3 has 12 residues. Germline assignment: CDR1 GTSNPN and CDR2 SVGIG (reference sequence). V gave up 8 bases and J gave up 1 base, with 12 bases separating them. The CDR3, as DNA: TGTGCCGCACAGGGAAGTTCCTACGAGCAGTACTTC. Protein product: CAAQGSSYEQYF.

The DNA for the CDR3 is TGCGCCAGCAGCCGGACAGGGGACCCCCCTAACACTGAAGCTTTCTTT. The encoded protein is CASSRTGDPPNTEAFF. This chain links TRBV5-1 with TRBJ1-1; TRBD1 matches at 9 bases. There are 16 residues in the CDR3. Germline assignment: CDR1 SGHRS and CDR2 YFSETQ. V dropped 4 bases and J dropped 2; count of bases not matched to a gene: 9. Looking up the rest from reference TRBV5-1 and TRBJ1-1 gives the full variable domain: KAGVTQTPRYLIKTRGQQVTLSCSPISGHRSVSWYQQTPGQGLQFLFEYFSETQRNKGNFPGRFSGRQFSNSRSEMNVSTLELGDSALYLCASSRTGDPPNTEAFFGQGTRLTVV.

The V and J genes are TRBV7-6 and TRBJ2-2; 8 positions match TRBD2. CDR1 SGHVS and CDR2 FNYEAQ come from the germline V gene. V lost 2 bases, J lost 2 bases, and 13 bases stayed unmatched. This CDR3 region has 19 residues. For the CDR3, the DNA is TGTGCCAGCAGCTTACGGGCCGGAGCGGGAGCTGGAAACACCGGGGAGCTGTTTTTT. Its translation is CASSLRAGAGAGNTGELFF.

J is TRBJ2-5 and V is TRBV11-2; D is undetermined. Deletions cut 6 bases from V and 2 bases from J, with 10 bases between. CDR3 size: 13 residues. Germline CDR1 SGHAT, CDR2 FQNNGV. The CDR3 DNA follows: TGTGCCAGCAGGGGTTTGGGGCAAGAGACCCAGTACTTC. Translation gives CASRGLGQETQYF. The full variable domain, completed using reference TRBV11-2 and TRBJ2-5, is EAGVAQSPRYKIIEKRQSVAFWCNPISGHATLYWYQQILGQGPKLLIQFQNNGVVDDSQLPKDRFSAERLKGVDSTLKIQPAKLEDSAVYLCASRGLGQETQYFGPGTRLLVL.

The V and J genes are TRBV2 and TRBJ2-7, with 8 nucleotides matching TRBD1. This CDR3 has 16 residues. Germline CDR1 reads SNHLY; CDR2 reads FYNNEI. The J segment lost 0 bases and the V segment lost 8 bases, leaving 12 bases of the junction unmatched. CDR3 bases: TGTGCCAGCGGGCGAAGTAGGACAGGGACCTCCTACGAGCAGTACTTC. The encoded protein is CASGRSRTGTSYEQYF. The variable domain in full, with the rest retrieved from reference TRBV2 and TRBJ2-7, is EPEVTQTPSHQVTQMGQEVILRCVPISNHLYFYWYRQILGQKVEFLVSFYNNEISEKSEIFDDQFSVERPDGSNFTLKIRSTKLEDSAMYFCASGRSRTGTSYEQYFGPGTRLTVT.

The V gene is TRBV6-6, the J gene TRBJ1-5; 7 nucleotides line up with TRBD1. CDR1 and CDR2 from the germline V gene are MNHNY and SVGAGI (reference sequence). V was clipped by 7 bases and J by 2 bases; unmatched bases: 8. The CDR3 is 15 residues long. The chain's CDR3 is CASNRQGGGNQPQHF. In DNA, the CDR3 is TGTGCCAGCAACCGACAGGGTGGGGGCAATCAGCCCCAGCATTTT.

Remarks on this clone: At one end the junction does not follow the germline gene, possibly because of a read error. DNA of the CDR3: TGTGCTAGCAGCTTGGGACTAGCAGGGGGTGAGCAGTTCTTC. Translation gives CASSLGLAGGEQFF. The J gene is TRBJ2-1, the V gene TRBV7-7, with 9 bases matching TRBD2. Germline V lookup: CDR1 SSHAT, CDR2 FNYEAQ (reference sequence). This CDR3 has 14 amino acids.

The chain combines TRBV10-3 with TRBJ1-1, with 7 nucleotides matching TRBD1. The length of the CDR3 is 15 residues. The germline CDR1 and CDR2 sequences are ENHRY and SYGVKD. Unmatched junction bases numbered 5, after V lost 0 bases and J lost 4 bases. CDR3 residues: CAISESRQGSTEAFF. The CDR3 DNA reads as TGTGCCATCAGTGAGTCAAGACAGGGAAGCACTGAAGCTTTCTTT.

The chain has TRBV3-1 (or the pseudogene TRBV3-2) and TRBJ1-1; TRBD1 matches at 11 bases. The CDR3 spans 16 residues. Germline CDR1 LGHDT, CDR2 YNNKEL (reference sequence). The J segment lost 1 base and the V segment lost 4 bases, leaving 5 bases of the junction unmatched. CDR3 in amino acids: CASSPRTGGENTEAFF. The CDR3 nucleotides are TGTGCCAGCAGCCCTAGGACAGGGGGCGAGAACACTGAAGCTTTCTTT.

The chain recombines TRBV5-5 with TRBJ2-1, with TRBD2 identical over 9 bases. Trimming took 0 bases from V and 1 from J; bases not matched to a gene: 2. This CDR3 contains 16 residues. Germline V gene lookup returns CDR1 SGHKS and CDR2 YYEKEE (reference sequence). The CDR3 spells CASSLGGRGSYNEQFF. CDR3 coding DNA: TGTGCCAGCAGCTTGGGCGGGAGGGGGTCCTACAATGAGCAGTTCTTC.

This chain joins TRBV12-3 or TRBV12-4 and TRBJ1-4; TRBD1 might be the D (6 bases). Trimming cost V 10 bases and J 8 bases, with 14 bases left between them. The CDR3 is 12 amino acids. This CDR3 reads CATRTGQEKLFF. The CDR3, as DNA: TGTGCCACCCGAACAGGGCAGGAAAAACTGTTTTTT.

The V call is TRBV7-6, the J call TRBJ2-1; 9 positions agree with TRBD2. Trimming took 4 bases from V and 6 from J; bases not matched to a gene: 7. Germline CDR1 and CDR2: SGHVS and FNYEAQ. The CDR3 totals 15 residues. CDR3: CASSSSGMFGNEQFF. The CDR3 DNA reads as TGTGCCAGCAGCTCTAGCGGGATGTTTGGCAATGAGCAGTTCTTC.

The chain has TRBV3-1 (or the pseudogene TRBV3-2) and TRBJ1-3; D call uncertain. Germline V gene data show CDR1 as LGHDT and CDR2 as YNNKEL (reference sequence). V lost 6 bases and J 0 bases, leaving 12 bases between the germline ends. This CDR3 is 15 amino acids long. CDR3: CASRPAGISGNTIYF. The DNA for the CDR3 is TGTGCCAGCAGACCAGCAGGAATCTCTGGAAACACCATATATTTT.

CDR3 nucleotide sequence: TGTGCCAGCTCGTCTAGACAGGACCACACTGAAGCTTTCTTT. It encodes CASSSRQDHTEAFF. The rearrangement joins TRBV18 to TRBJ1-1; D is perhaps TRBD1 (6 bases). The germline V and J ends were trimmed by 6 bases and 3 bases, with 14 bases remaining between them. The CDR3 is 14 amino acids. CDR1 is KGHSH and CDR2 is LQKENI in the germline V gene.

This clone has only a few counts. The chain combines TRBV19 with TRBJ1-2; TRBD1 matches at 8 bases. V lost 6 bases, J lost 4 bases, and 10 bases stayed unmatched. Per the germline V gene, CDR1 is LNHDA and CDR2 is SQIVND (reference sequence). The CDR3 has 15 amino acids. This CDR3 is CASSPSAGGGYGYTF. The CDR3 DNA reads TGTGCCAGTAGCCCGTCGGCAGGGGGCGGCTATGGCTACACCTTC.

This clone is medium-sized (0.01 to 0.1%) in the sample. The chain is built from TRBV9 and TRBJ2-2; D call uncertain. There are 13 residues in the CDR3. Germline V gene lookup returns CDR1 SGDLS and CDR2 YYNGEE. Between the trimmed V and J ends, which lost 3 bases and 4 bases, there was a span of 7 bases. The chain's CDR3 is CASSGRSTGELFF. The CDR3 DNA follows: TGTGCCAGCAGCGGACGTAGCACCGGGGAGCTGTTTTTT.

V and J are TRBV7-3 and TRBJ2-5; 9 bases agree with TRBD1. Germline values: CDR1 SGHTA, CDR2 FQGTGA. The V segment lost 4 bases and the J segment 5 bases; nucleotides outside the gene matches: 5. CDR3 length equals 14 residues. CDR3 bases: TGTGCCAGCAGCTCACAGGGGGCACGGGAGACCCAGTACTTC. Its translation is CASSSQGARETQYF.

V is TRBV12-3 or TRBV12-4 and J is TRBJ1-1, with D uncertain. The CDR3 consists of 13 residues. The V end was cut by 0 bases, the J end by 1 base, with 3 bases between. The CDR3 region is CASSLAENTEAFF. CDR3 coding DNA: TGTGCCAGCAGTTTAGCCGAGAACACTGAAGCTTTCTTT.

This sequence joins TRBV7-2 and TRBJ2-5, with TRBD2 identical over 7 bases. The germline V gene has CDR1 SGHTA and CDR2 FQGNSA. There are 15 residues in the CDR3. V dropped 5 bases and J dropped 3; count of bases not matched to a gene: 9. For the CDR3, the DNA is TGTGCCAGCAGCAGCTTGGGAGGGCCGGAAGAGACCCAGTACTTC. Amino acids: CASSSLGGPEETQYF.

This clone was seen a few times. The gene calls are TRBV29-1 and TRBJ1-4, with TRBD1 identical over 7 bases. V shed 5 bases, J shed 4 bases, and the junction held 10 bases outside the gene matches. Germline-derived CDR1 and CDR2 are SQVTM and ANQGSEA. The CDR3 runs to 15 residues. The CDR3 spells CSVLSGTAFNEKLFF. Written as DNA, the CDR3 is TGCAGCGTTCTATCCGGGACAGCGTTTAATGAAAAACTGTTTTTT.

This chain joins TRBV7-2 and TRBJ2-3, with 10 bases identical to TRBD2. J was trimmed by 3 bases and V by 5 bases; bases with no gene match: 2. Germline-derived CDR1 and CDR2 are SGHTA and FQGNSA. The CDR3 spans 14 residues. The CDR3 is CASSEGLATDTQYF. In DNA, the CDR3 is TGTGCCAGCAGCGAGGGACTAGCGACAGATACGCAGTATTTT.

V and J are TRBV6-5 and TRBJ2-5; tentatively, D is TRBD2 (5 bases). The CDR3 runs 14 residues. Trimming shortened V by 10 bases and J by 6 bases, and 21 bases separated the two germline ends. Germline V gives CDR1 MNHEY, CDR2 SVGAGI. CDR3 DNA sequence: TGTGCCATTACACACTCGGAGGAAATGAAGACCCAGTACTTC. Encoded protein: CAITHSEEMKTQYF.

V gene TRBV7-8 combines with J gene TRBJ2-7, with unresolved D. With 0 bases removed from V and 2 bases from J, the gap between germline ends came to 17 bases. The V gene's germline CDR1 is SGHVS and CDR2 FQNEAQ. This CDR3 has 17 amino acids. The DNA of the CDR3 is TGTGCCAGCAGCTTAGCGCCTGGACCCACCGAGACCTACGAGCAGTACTTC. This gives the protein CASSLAPGPTETYEQYF.

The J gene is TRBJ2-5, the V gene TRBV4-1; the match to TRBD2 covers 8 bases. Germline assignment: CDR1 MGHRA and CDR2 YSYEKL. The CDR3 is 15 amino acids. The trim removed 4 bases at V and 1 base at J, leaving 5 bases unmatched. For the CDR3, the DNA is TGCGCCAGCAGCCGCCGCGGGGGGCTCCAAGAGACCCAGTACTTC. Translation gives CASSRRGGLQETQYF.